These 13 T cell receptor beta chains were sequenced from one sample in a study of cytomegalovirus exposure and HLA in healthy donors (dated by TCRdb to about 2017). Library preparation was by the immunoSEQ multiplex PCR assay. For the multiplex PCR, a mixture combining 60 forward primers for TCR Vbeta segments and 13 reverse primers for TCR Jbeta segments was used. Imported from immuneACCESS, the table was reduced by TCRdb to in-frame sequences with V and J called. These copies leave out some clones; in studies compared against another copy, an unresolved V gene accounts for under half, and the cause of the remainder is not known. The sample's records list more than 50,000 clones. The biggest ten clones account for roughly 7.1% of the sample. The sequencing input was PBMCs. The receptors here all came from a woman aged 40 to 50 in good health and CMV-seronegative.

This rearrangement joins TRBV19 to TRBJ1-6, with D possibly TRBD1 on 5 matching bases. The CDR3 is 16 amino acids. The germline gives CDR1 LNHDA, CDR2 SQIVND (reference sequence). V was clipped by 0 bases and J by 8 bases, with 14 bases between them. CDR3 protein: CASSIDGTGGDSPLHF. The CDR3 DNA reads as TGTGCCAGTAGTATAGATGGGACGGGAGGGGATTCACCCCTCCACTTT. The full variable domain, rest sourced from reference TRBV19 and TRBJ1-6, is DGGITQSPKYLFRKEGQNVTLSCEQNLNHDAMYWYRQDPGQGLRLIYYSQIVNDFQKGDIAEGYSVSREKKESFPLTVTSAQKNPTAFYLCASSIDGTGGDSPLHFGNGTRLTVT.

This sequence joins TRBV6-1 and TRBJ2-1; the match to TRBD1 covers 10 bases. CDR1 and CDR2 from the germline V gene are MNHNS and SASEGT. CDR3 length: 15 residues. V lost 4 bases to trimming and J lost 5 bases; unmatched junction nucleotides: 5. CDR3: CASSVDRGLDNEQFF. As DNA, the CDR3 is TGTGCCAGCAGTGTAGACAGGGGGCTCGACAATGAGCAGTTCTTC.

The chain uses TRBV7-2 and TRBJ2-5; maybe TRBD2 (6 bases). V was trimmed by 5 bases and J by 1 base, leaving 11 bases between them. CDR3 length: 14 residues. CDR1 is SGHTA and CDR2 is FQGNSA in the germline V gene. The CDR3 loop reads CASSQRDFQETQYF. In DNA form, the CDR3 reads TGTGCCAGCAGCCAACGGGACTTCCAAGAGACCCAGTACTTC. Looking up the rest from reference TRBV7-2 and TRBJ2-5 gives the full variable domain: GAGVSQSPSNKVTEKGKDVELRCDPISGHTALYWYRQSLGQGLEFLIYFQGNSAPDKSGLPSDRFSAERTGGSVSTLTIQRTQQEDSAVYLCASSQRDFQETQYFGPGTRLLVL.

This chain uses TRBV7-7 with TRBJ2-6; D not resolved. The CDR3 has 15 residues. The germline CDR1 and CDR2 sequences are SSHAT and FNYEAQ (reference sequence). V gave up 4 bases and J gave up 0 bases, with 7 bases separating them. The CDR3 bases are TGTGCCAGCAGCTCTTCGAGCTCTGGGGCCAACGTCCTGACTTTC. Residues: CASSSSSSGANVLTF.

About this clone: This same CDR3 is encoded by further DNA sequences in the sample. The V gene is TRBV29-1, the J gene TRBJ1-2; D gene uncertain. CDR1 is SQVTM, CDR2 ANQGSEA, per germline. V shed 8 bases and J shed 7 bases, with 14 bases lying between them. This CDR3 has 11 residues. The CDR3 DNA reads TGCAGCTCCCCACTACCTGGTGGCTACACCTTC. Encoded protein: CSSPLPGGYTF.

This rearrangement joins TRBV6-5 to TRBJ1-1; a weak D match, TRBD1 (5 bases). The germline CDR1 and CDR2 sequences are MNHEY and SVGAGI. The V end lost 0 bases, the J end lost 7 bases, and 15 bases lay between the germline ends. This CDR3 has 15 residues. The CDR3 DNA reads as TGTGCCAGCAGTTACTCAGGGGCAGGGCGCCTTGAAGCTTTCTTT. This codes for CASSYSGAGRLEAFF.

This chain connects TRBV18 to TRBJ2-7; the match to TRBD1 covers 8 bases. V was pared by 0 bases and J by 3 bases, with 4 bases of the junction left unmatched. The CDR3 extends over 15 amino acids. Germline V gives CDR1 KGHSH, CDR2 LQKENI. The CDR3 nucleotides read TGTGCCAGCTCACCACCGCCCGGGACAGGCTACGAGCAGTACTTC. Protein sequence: CASSPPPGTGYEQYF. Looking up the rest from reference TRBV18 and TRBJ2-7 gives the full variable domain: NAGVMQNPRHLVRRRGQEARLRCSPMKGHSHVYWYRQLPEEGLKFMVYLQKENIIDESGMPKERFSAEFPKEGPSILRIQQVVRGDSAAYFCASSPPPGTGYEQYFGPGTRLTVT.

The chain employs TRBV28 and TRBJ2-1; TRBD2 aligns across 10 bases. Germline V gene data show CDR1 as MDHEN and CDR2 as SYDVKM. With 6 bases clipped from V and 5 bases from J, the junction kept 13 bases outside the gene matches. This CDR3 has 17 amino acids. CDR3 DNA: TGTGCCAGCAGCCTAGGGTGGGGACTAGCGCGCCACAATGAGCAGTTCTTC. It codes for CASSLGWGLARHNEQFF. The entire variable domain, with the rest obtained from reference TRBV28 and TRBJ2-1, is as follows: DVKVTQSSRYLVKRTGEKVFLECVQDMDHENMFWYRQDPGLGLRLIYFSYDVKMKEKGDIPEGYSVSREKKERFSLILESASTNQTSMYLCASSLGWGLARHNEQFFGPGTRLTVL.

The CDR3 bases are TGTGCCAGCAGTACTTCTGCGGCGGGAGGATACGAGCAGTACTTC. Translation: CASSTSAAGGYEQYF. The chain uses TRBV25-1 and TRBJ2-7, with 8 bases lining up with TRBD2. Germline values: CDR1 MGHDK, CDR2 SYGVNS. V was clipped by 5 bases and J by 4 bases; unmatched bases: 10. CDR3 size: 15 residues.

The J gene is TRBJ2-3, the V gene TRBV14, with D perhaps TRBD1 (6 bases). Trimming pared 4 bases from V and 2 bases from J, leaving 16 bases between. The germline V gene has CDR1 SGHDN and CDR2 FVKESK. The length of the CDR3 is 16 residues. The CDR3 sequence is CASSPPSDRNTDTQYF. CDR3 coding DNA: TGTGCCAGCAGCCCCCCATCGGACAGAAACACAGATACGCAGTATTTT.

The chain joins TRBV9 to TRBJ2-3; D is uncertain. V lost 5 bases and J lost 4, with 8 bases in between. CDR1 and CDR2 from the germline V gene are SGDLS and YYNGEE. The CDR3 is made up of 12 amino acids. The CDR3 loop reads CASRNIADTQYF. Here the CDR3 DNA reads TGTGCCAGCAGAAATATAGCAGATACGCAGTATTTT. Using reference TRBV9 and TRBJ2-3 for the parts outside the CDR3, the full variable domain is DSGVTQTPKHLITATGQRVTLRCSPRSGDLSVYWYQQSLDQGLQFLIQYYNGEERAKGNILERFSAQQFPDLHSELNLSSLELGDSALYFCASRNIADTQYFGPGTRLTVL.

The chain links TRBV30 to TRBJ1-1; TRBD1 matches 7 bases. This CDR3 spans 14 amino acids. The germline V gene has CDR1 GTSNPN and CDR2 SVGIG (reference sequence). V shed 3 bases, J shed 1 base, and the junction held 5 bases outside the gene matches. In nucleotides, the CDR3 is TGTGCCTGGAGCATCGGGACAGAGAACACTGAAGCTTTCTTT. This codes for CAWSIGTENTEAFF.

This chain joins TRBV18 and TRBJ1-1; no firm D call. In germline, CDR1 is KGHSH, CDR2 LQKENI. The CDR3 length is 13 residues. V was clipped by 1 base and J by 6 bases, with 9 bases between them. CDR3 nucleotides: TGTGCCAGCTCACCACTTCTGGGCGCTGAAGCTTTCTTT. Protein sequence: CASSPLLGAEAFF.